Listed below are T cell receptor beta chains from one sample, sequenced in a study of CD8 T cells in Susac syndrome. Each CDR3 protein gets one entry after TCRdb re-called the immunoSEQ multiplex PCR reads with MiXCR. The table records about 120,000 distinct CDR3 sequences, 90% to 95% of them present only once. The specimen sequenced was CD8+ T cells from PBMCs. The receptors shown here come from a human donor with Susac syndrome. Both conserved end residues are part of each CDR3. Fields, in order: clone size, J gene, V gene, D gene, CDR3 DNA, CDR3 protein. The D gene is left open where the match is weak. Some rows mark clone size as missing; the rest say once, few, many or name a class of expanded clone.

- TRBJ2-7 TRBV7-9 - TGTGCCAGCAGCAAGTCTCCCTCCGAGCAGTACTTC CASSKSPSEQYF
- TRBJ2-3 TRBV3-1 TRBD2 TGTGCCAGCAGCCAAGACCTCGGTAGCGGGGGCTTCAGCACAGATACGCAGTATTTT CASSQDLGSGGFSTDTQYF
- TRBJ1-1 TRBV5-6 TRBD1 TGTGCCAGCAGCTTAAAGGTTACAGGGGGCATGGAAGCTTTCTTT CASSLKVTGGMEAFF
once TRBJ1-2 TRBV6-5 TRBD1 TGTGCCAGCAGCGAACAGGGGACAGCCTATGGCTACACCTTC CASSEQGTAYGYTF
- TRBJ1-2 TRBV3-1 - TGTGCCAGCAGCCAAGATCGGGCAGGAGACTATGGCTACACCTTC CASSQDRAGDYGYTF
- TRBJ1-1 TRBV4-1 TRBD1 TGCGCCAGCAGCCTGGGGGACAGGGCGAACACTGAAGCTTTCTTT CASSLGDRANTEAFF
once TRBJ2-1 TRBV20-1 - TGCAGTGCTAGAGATTTAGAGGTTTCCCACAATGAGCAGTTCTTC CSARDLEVSHNEQFF
- TRBJ2-1 TRBV6-4 - TGTGCCAGCAGTGACTCGGACGGTCTCGGTGAGCAGTTCTTC CASSDSDGLGEQFF
- TRBJ2-5 TRBV20-1 TRBD1 TGCAGTGCTAGAGCCGGGACAGGGGGCTTTGAGACCCAGTACTTC CSARAGTGGFETQYF
once TRBJ2-1 TRBV7-6 - TGTGCCAGCAGCTTAGGACTAACCCGTGGAGGGTACAATGAGCAGTTCTTC CASSLGLTRGGYNEQFF
- TRBJ1-1 TRBV9 - TGTGCCAGCAGCGTAGACGTGGGTTCTGAAGCTTTCTTT CASSVDVGSEAFF
- TRBJ2-3 TRBV29-1 TRBD2 TGCAGCGTTAGGACGGGAGGAAGAGAAGATACGCAGTATTTT CSVRTGGREDTQYF
- TRBJ2-1 TRBV5-5 TRBD2 TGTGCCAGCAGCCCCCTAGCGGGAGCCGGCAATGAGCAGTTCTTC CASSPLAGAGNEQFF
once TRBJ2-1 TRBV4-3 - TGCGCCAGCAGCCAAGATCAGGTCGAGCTAGCCGATGAGCAGTTCTTC CASSQDQVELADEQFF
- TRBJ2-7 TRBV6-5 - TGTGCCAGCAGGGACAGCCTCTTTTGGAAGCAGTACTTC CASRDSLFWKQYF
- TRBJ2-3 TRBV24-1 - TGTGCCACCAGTGATTCCCTCCTGGGGGTGGTGGATACGCAGTATTTT CATSDSLLGVVDTQYF
once TRBJ1-6 TRBV10-2 - TGCGCCAGCAGACCCGGACAGTCTAATTCACCCCTCCACTTT CASRPGQSNSPLHF
- TRBJ1-1 TRBV6-6 - TGTGCCAGCAGTTACGATGGGTTAGACGGGGACACTGAAGCTTTCTTT CASSYDGLDGDTEAFF
once TRBJ2-5 TRBV30 TRBD1 TGTGCCTGGAGTGTACGGGACAGGGGAGGGGAGACCCAGTACTTC CAWSVRDRGGETQYF
- TRBJ2-2 TRBV20-1 - TGCAGTGCTAGAGTCGAGCCTAGGGACACCGGGGAGCTGTTTTTT CSARVEPRDTGELFF
- TRBJ2-1 TRBV9 TRBD2 TGTGCCAGCAGCGTTACTAGCGGGAGGACCAATGAGCAGTTCTTC CASSVTSGRTNEQFF
- TRBJ2-1 TRBV20-1 - TGCAGTGCTCCCGGGGGCCTAGGGGGTTACAATGAGCAGTTCTTC CSAPGGLGGYNEQFF
- TRBJ2-3 TRBV30 - TGTGCCTGGAGCTTAGGGATAGATACGCAGTATTTT CAWSLGIDTQYF
- TRBJ2-5 TRBV6-5 TRBD1 TGTGCCAGCAGTTTCCAAACAGGGGTCCAAGAGACCCAGTACTTC CASSFQTGVQETQYF
once TRBJ2-3 TRBV19 TRBD1 TGTGCCAGTAGTATGCCCGACAGGGAAACAGATACGCAGTATTTT CASSMPDRETDTQYF
- TRBJ2-1 TRBV4-3 - TGCGCCAGCAGCCAAGATCGTCCGGGGAGTCGTAGCTCCTACAATGAGCAGTTCTTC CASSQDRPGSRSSYNEQFF
- TRBJ2-4 TRBV4-3 TRBD2 TGCGCCAGCAGCCAAGATCCCCCCCCCGGGCGGGAGTGGGCCAAAAACATTCAGTACTTC CASSQDPPPGREWAKNIQYF
- TRBJ1-2 TRBV3-1 - TGTGCCAGCAGCCAAGTGAGACAGACCTATGGCTACACCTTC CASSQVRQTYGYTF
- TRBJ2-7 TRBV2 - TGTGCCAGCAGACGACCAGGGGAAGAGGGTTACGAGCAGTACTTC CASRRPGEEGYEQYF
once TRBJ2-5 TRBV27 - TGTGCCATCGGGCGGCAAGAGACCCAGTACTTC CAIGRQETQYF
- TRBJ2-5 TRBV9 - TGTGCCAGCAGCGTCCCAGCGGCCCACGGGGTTCAAGAGACCCAGTACTTC CASSVPAAHGVQETQYF
- TRBJ1-4 TRBV30 - TGTGCCTGGACTTTAGTCGGGGGAGGCGGTGAAAAACTGTTTTTT CAWTLVGGGGEKLFF
- TRBJ2-7 TRBV2 TRBD1 TGTGCCAGCAGTGATCGGGCGGACAGGGGGGCCTACGAGCAGTACTTC CASSDRADRGAYEQYF
- TRBJ2-7 TRBV27 - TGTGCCAGCAGTTCCATGGAGACCTCCTACGAGCAGTACTTC CASSSMETSYEQYF
- TRBJ2-2 TRBV4-3 TRBD2 TGCGCCAGCAGCCAAGAAGGGACTAGCGGGAGGATCGCGAACACCGGGGAGCTGTTTTTT CASSQEGTSGRIANTGELFF
- TRBJ1-4 TRBV9 - TGTGCCAGCAGCTCCCCTCAAGGCGAAGAAAAACTGTTTTTT CASSSPQGEEKLFF
- TRBJ2-5 TRBV24-1 TRBD1 TGTGCCACCAGTGAACCTGTGACAGGGGGTCAAGAGACCCAGTACTTC CATSEPVTGGQETQYF
- TRBJ1-6 TRBV27 - TGTGCCAGCAGTTTATCGGGCAATTCACCCCTCCACTTT CASSLSGNSPLHF
- TRBJ2-1 TRBV15 TRBD2 TGTGCCACCAGCAGAGATCCTACTAGCGGGATAAACAATGAGCAGTTCTTC CATSRDPTSGINNEQFF
- TRBJ2-7 TRBV7-9 TRBD2 TGTGCCAGCAGCCATACTACTAGCGAGGAGCAGTACTTC CASSHTTSEEQYF
- TRBJ2-7 TRBV27 - TGTGCCAGCGCCTGGGGGACGAACTACGAGCAGTACTTC CASAWGTNYEQYF
once TRBJ1-2 TRBV6-5 - TGTGCCAGCAGACGCAGGGAACCCAACTATGGCTACACCTTC CASRRREPNYGYTF
- TRBJ1-5 TRBV30 - TGTGCCTGGAACAGTTATAGCAATCAGCCCCAGCATTTT CAWNSYSNQPQHF
- TRBJ2-5 TRBV4-1 TRBD2 TGCGCCAGCAGCCAAGGGGGTCTACGCGGGAGGCTTCAGACCCAGTACTTC CASSQGGLRGRLQTQYF
- TRBJ1-1 TRBV29-1 - TGCAGCGTTGAAGAGGGGGCCGCTACAGGGACCACTGAAGCTTTCTTT CSVEEGAATGTTEAFF